The present T cell receptor beta chain was sequenced within a study of T-cell memory formation after mild COVID-19. The wider study: TCR clustering was largely donor specific.

With respect to this clonotype: What it recognizes is unknown.

The germline CDR1 and CDR2 sequences are MGHRA and YSYEKL. V lost 0 bases, J lost 4 bases, and 10 bases stayed unmatched. The CDR3 runs to 17 residues. Findings and caveats of the study: The CD4+ clones that contracted clustered mainly within CM and EM, and the CD8+ clones concentrated in EMRA.

Constant-segment primers and 5'RACE yielded cDNA libraries for TCR alpha and TCR beta, each carrying sample barcodes and UMIs. In TCRdb, the 5' RACE reads were re-called with MiXCR into one record per CDR3 protein. The data show nearly 200,000 distinct CDR3 sequences, with about 18% seen just once and roughly 2.3% held by the top ten. The receptor was isolated from an adult woman who had mild COVID-19 (a few samples of this study predate the infection). Cell type and time point are not known. The chain combines TRBV4-1 with TRBJ1-2, with 8 bases fitting TRBD1. Sequencing was done on a sample of PBMCs or a T cell subset sorted from them (not recorded which). The CDR3 sequence is CASSQDVQGVKAYGYTF. The CDR3 DNA reads TGCGCCAGCAGCCAAGATGTACAGGGGGTAAAGGCCTATGGCTACACCTTC.